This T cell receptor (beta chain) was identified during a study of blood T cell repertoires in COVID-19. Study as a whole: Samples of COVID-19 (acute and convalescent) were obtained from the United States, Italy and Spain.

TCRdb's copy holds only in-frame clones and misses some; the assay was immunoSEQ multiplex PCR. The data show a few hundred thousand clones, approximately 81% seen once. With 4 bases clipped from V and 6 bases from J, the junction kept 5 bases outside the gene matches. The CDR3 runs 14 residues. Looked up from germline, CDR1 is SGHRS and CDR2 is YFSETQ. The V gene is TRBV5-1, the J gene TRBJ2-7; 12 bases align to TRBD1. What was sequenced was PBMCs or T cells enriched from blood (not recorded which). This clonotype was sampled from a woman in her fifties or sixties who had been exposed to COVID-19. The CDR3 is CASSLGQGAVEQYF. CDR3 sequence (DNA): TGCGCCAGCAGCCTGGGACAGGGGGCAGTCGAGCAGTACTTC.